This T cell receptor beta chain stems from a study of lymphopenia after photon versus proton radiotherapy. Sequencing was performed with immunoSEQ multiplex PCR; in TCRdb, only in-frame clones are kept and a portion is missing. The table shows more than 70,000 clones, with around 83% occurring only once. V lost 6 bases and J lost 0, with 8 bases in between. The germline V gene has CDR1 MDHEN and CDR2 SYDVKM. The CDR3 consists of 13 residues. Turning to this clone: As yet, its antigen is unknown.

Overall study results and limits: Oligoclonal CD8+ Temra expansion after nadir drove photon patients' diversity drop. Survival link was tested only in deceased patients; proton benefit remains a possibility.

Sample: peripheral blood, taken from a patient treated with proton-based radiotherapy. The TCR sequence derives from a man in his sixties with pancreatic cancer. The J gene is TRBJ1-2, the V gene TRBV28; D is undetermined. In nucleotides, the CDR3 is TGTGCCAGCAGCGAGTTGACTAACTATGGCTACACCTTC. Protein sequence: CASSELTNYGYTF.